This T cell receptor (beta chain) is drawn from a study of blood T cell repertoires in COVID-19. Study-level background: Acute and convalescent COVID-19 samples came from the United States, Italy and Spain.

Recruitment covered fewer than 25 US areas and drew participants whose ages spanned roughly 18 to 89 years. Each recovered donor of Cohort 3 presented with two negative PCRs, clearance, or symptom resolution. With V trimmed by 3 bases and J by 10 bases, 6 bases remained unmatched. The CDR3 has 14 residues. CDR1 is SEHNR and CDR2 is FQNEAQ in the germline V gene (reference sequence). Generated by immunoSEQ multiplex PCR, the TCRdb table keeps only in-frame clones and is missing some. In the table there are about 350,000 clones, about 90% of which are singletons. Sequencing input: PBMCs or T cells enriched from blood (not recorded which). V and J are TRBV7-9 and TRBJ1-6; 7 bases fit TRBD1. The clonotype originates from a woman aged 25 to 45 who had recovered from COVID-19. As DNA, the CDR3 is TGTGCCAGCAGCTTGGGCAGGGGGGAATCACCCCTCCACTTT. Its protein is CASSLGRGESPLHF.